Listed below are T cell receptor beta chains from one sample, sequenced in a study of shared clonotypes between healthy human individuals. TCRdb's table, derived via immunoSEQ multiplex PCR, lists solely in-frame clones and lacks some. This sample has some 630,000 clones; roughly 96% occur once, and the top ten carry more than 0.085%. Material for sequencing was naive CD8+ T cells sorted from blood. The origin of the receptors is a woman aged 25 to 39 in good health. CDR3s include the opening cysteine and the closing phenylalanine or tryptophan. A D gene is named only where the DNA matches it firmly. Some rows have no size entry. The others give once, few or many, or a class for an expanded clone.

CDR3 DNA	CDR3 protein	D gene	V gene	J gene	clone size
TGTGCCAGCAGCCATGGGACTAGCGGTCAAGAGACCCAGTACTTC	CASSHGTSGQETQYF	TRBD2	TRBV13	TRBJ2-5	-
TGTGCCAGCAGCGTAGGAGGGGTCGGGAACACTGAAGCTTTCTTT	CASSVGGVGNTEAFF	-	TRBV9	TRBJ1-1	-
TGTGCCAGCAGCTTGGGGGTGGGCGATGAGCAGTTCTTC	CASSLGVGDEQFF	-	TRBV5-6	TRBJ2-1	-
TGTGCCAGCAGCCCCGAAGTCTCCTACGAGCAGTACTTC	CASSPEVSYEQYF	-	TRBV7-9	TRBJ2-7	-
TGTGCCAGCAGTTTCGGTGGGGCTATAGTCTCCGAGCAGTACTTC	CASSFGGAIVSEQYF	-	TRBV27	TRBJ2-7	-
TGTGCCAGCAGCCTAGGGACTAGCGGGACACATGAGCAGTTCTTC	CASSLGTSGTHEQFF	TRBD2	TRBV28	TRBJ2-1	-
TGTGCCAGCAGGACCTTTGATCGTTCCGACGAGCAGTACTTC	CASRTFDRSDEQYF	-	TRBV6-5	TRBJ2-7	-
TGTGCCAGCAGCTTGCAGGTTTTTAGCACAGATACGCAGTATTTT	CASSLQVFSTDTQYF	-	TRBV7-8	TRBJ2-3	-
TGCGCCAGCAGCTTGGGACAGGGGTTTTTCTACGAGCAGTACTTC	CASSLGQGFFYEQYF	TRBD1	TRBV5-1	TRBJ2-7	-
TGCGCCAGCAGCCAAGATCACGGGACCCAGTACTTC	CASSQDHGTQYF	-	TRBV4-1	TRBJ2-5	once
TGTGCCAGCAGCCAAGACCAGTATAGAGCGGGACTTGACAATGAGCAGTTCTTC	CASSQDQYRAGLDNEQFF	TRBD2	TRBV4-2	TRBJ2-1	-
TGTGCCATCAGTAATTTTTGGAACAATGAGCAGTTCTTC	CAISNFWNNEQFF	-	TRBV10-3	TRBJ2-1	-
TGTGCCAGCAGTGTCGAAGTCGACAGGGGCCCCAGCTCCTACAATGAGCAGTTCTTC	CASSVEVDRGPSSYNEQFF	TRBD1	TRBV2	TRBJ2-1	-
TGTGCCAGCAGTTTGTCAATTATGGGTACGCAGTATTTT	CASSLSIMGTQYF	-	TRBV28	TRBJ2-3	-
TGTGCCAGCAAGCTAGGGACTAGCGGGGAGACCGGGGAGCTGTTTTTT	CASKLGTSGETGELFF	TRBD2	TRBV6-6	TRBJ2-2	-
TGTGCCAGTAGTATAACAGGGCCGGGATATGAGCAGTTCTTC	CASSITGPGYEQFF	-	TRBV19	TRBJ2-1	once
TGCGCCAGCAGCTTGACGGGACAGTACTACGAGCAGTACTTC	CASSLTGQYYEQYF	TRBD1	TRBV5-1	TRBJ2-7	once
TGTGCCAGCAGTGAGGGGGGGAGCACAGATACGCAGTATTTT	CASSEGGSTDTQYF	TRBD2	TRBV2	TRBJ2-3	-
TGCAGCGTTGAAGCCCCGACAGGGGAAGGCGACGAGCAGTACTTC	CSVEAPTGEGDEQYF	TRBD1	TRBV29-1	TRBJ2-7	-
TGCGCCAGCAGCCAAGCTGGACTGTACTCCTACAATGAGCAGTTCTTC	CASSQAGLYSYNEQFF	-	TRBV4-1	TRBJ2-1	-
TGTGCCAGCAGCCCGTCAAGTTCGGGGGTGGAGACCCAGTACTTC	CASSPSSSGVETQYF	-	TRBV7-9	TRBJ2-5	once
TGTGCCAGCAGTTTCGACTTGGAAGATACGCAGTATTTT	CASSFDLEDTQYF	-	TRBV27	TRBJ2-3	-
TGTGCCAGCAGCCCAGGGACAGGGGATCACGAGCAGTACTTC	CASSPGTGDHEQYF	TRBD1	TRBV16	TRBJ2-7	-
TGTGCCAGCAGCGACCGACTAGCGTCAACTCCAGATACGCAGTATTTT	CASSDRLASTPDTQYF	TRBD2	TRBV7-8	TRBJ2-3	-
TGCGCCAGCAGCCAAAGCAGGGGAGGAGAGTACGAGCAGTACTTC	CASSQSRGGEYEQYF	-	TRBV4-1	TRBJ2-7	-
TGTGCCAGCAGAAATCTAGCGGGGGCCCACCGGGGCACAGATACGCAGTATTTT	CASRNLAGAHRGTDTQYF	TRBD2	TRBV28	TRBJ2-3	once
TGTGCCAGCAGCCCCTACCAGGGTGGGACTCAAGAGACCCAGTACTTC	CASSPYQGGTQETQYF	-	TRBV7-9	TRBJ2-5	-
TGTGCCAGCAGCGTAGGGGATAGCGGAAGAAGCGGAGAGACCCAGTACTTC	CASSVGDSGRSGETQYF	-	TRBV9	TRBJ2-5	-
TGTGCCAGTAGCCTCGACAGGGAGGGGGAGACCCAGTACTTC	CASSLDREGETQYF	-	TRBV19	TRBJ2-5	-
TGTGCCAGCAGTTTAGGTGGGGGTACCTACGAGCAGTACTTC	CASSLGGGTYEQYF	-	TRBV28	TRBJ2-7	-
TGTGCCACCAGCAGCCTCGGCCAGCCCCAGCATTTT	CATSSLGQPQHF	-	TRBV15	TRBJ1-5	-
TGTGCCAGCAGCCTAAGTGGAAGGCCGACCTACGAGCAGTACTTC	CASSLSGRPTYEQYF	-	TRBV13	TRBJ2-7	once
TGTGCCAGCAGCCCCCAGGGGGGTGGCGAGCAGTACTTC	CASSPQGGGEQYF	-	TRBV7-9	TRBJ2-7	-
TGTGCCAGCAGCCAGGCAGGGTTAAGTGAAAAACTGTTTTTT	CASSQAGLSEKLFF	-	TRBV7-9	TRBJ1-4	-
TGTGCCAGCAGCTCGGGACTAGCGGAGAGCTCCTACAATGAGCAGTTCTTC	CASSSGLAESSYNEQFF	TRBD2	TRBV13	TRBJ2-1	-
TGTGCCAGCAGTTTCCGGACAGGCGGTGAAGCTTTCTTT	CASSFRTGGEAFF	TRBD1	TRBV28	TRBJ1-1	-
TGTGCCAGCAGCTTGGCCTCGGAGGATGGCTACACCTTC	CASSLASEDGYTF	-	TRBV5-4	TRBJ1-2	-
TGTGCCAGCAGTACCGGGACGACCTACGAGCAGTACTTC	CASSTGTTYEQYF	-	TRBV27	TRBJ2-7	-
TGTGCCAGCAGGTCGGCCGTAAACACTGAAGCTTTCTTT	CASRSAVNTEAFF	-	TRBV2	TRBJ1-1	once
TGTGCCAGCAGTCTCTTGCCAGGGGGCGAGATTGGCCAGCCCCAGCATTTT	CASSLLPGGEIGQPQHF	TRBD1	TRBV7-8	TRBJ1-5	-
TGCGCCAGCAGCCAACGACAGGGGGCTAGCAATCAGCCCCAGCATTTT	CASSQRQGASNQPQHF	TRBD1	TRBV4-1	TRBJ1-5	-
TGTGCCAGCAGCCGCGGGACTACGGACACCGGGGAGCTGTTTTTT	CASSRGTTDTGELFF	TRBD2	TRBV5-4	TRBJ2-2	-
TGTGCCAGCAGTTTATTCGGGGGCACAGATACGCAGTATTTT	CASSLFGGTDTQYF	-	TRBV27	TRBJ2-3	once
TGTGCCAGCAGCCCAACCAGGGGGCACGAGGGTACGCAGTATTTT	CASSPTRGHEGTQYF	TRBD1	TRBV11-3	TRBJ2-3	-
TGTGCCACCGTGGGACTAGCGGGAGGGAACTCCTACAATGAGCAGTTCTTC	CATVGLAGGNSYNEQFF	TRBD2	TRBV19	TRBJ2-1	once
TGTGCCAGCAGCCCCCCCGGGGCAGGGGGAGAGACCCAGTACTTC	CASSPPGAGGETQYF	TRBD1	TRBV7-9	TRBJ2-5	-
TGTGCCAGCAGGGGGCCCTTTAGCAATCAGCCCCAGCATTTT	CASRGPFSNQPQHF	-	TRBV27	TRBJ1-5	-
TGTGCCAGCAGCCGCAGGGGGAGCTCCTACAATGAGCAGTTCTTC	CASSRRGSSYNEQFF	TRBD1	TRBV9	TRBJ2-1	once
TGTGCCAGTAGTCAAAGACAGGGGGTCTTGCTATACAATGAGCAGTTCTTC	CASSQRQGVLLYNEQFF	TRBD1	TRBV19	TRBJ2-1	-
TGTGCCAGCGAAAGCGGCACCGGGCATTACGAGCAGTACTTC	CASESGTGHYEQYF	-	TRBV28	TRBJ2-7	-
TGTGCCAGTAGGGGAGAATATGGACAGCTGGCTGCAACTAATGAAAAACTGTTTTTT	CASRGEYGQLAATNEKLFF	-	TRBV19	TRBJ1-4	-
TGTGCCAGCAGCCAGGGGACTAGCATGGGGGCAGATACGCAGTATTTT	CASSQGTSMGADTQYF	TRBD2	TRBV4-2	TRBJ2-3	-
TGTGCCAGCAGGGATTGGACTAGCGGAATAGATACGCAGTATTTT	CASRDWTSGIDTQYF	TRBD2	TRBV5-4	TRBJ2-3	-
TGTGCCAGCGTTGGGATGAGAGGAGCTAACTATGGCTACACCTTC	CASVGMRGANYGYTF	-	TRBV6-5	TRBJ1-2	-
TGTGCCAGCAGCCCTAGCGGAGGGAACAATGAGCAGTTCTTC	CASSPSGGNNEQFF	TRBD2	TRBV6-4	TRBJ2-1	-
TGTGCCATCAGTGAGGGAACCCACGAGCAGTACTTC	CAISEGTHEQYF	-	TRBV6-6	TRBJ2-7	-
TGCGCCAGCAGTCAGGACGGTACCGGGGAGCTGTTTTTT	CASSQDGTGELFF	-	TRBV10-1	TRBJ2-2	-
TGTGCCAGCAGCCCAGGTAGCGGGATCACCTACAATGAGCAGTTCTTC	CASSPGSGITYNEQFF	TRBD2	TRBV5-4	TRBJ2-1	-